These T cell receptor beta chains were read from a single sample in a study of blood T cell repertoires in COVID-19. Sequenced by immunoSEQ multiplex PCR; TCRdb stores in-frame clones only, minus some. Among over 250,000 clones listed, approximately 90% were seen once. Sequencing was done on a sample of peripheral blood. The receptor set was obtained from a woman in her thirties or forties who had recovered from COVID-19. Both conserved end residues are part of each CDR3. The order of the fields is CDR3 DNA, CDR3 protein, D gene, J gene, clone size, V gene. D genes are given only for firm matches. Rows may omit the clone size; those that give it use once, few, many or a size class.

CDR3 DNA: TGCGCCAGCAGCCAACGGGCTAGCGGGAGGGGAGGGGGCACAGATACGCAGTATTTT
CDR3 protein: CASSQRASGRGGGTDTQYF
D gene: TRBD2
J gene: TRBJ2-3
clone size: -
V gene: TRBV4-1

CDR3 DNA: TGTGCCAGCAGTGAAGCCGGGAGCACAGATACGCAGTATTTT
CDR3 protein: CASSEAGSTDTQYF
D gene: -
J gene: TRBJ2-3
clone size: -
V gene: TRBV6-1

CDR3 DNA: TGCGCCAGCAGCTCCACTAACTACGAGCAGTACTTC
CDR3 protein: CASSSTNYEQYF
D gene: -
J gene: TRBJ2-7
clone size: once
V gene: TRBV5-1

CDR3 DNA: TGTGCCAGCAGCTTAGGGGGCCAAACGCAGTATTTT
CDR3 protein: CASSLGGQTQYF
D gene: -
J gene: TRBJ2-3
clone size: -
V gene: TRBV7-2

CDR3 DNA: TGTGCCAGCAGCCCCCCTAGACAGGCCGACGCAACTAATGAAAAACTGTTTTTT
CDR3 protein: CASSPPRQADATNEKLFF
D gene: -
J gene: TRBJ1-4
clone size: -
V gene: TRBV7-2

CDR3 DNA: TGTGCCAGCAGCCAAGACCGAAGGGCCGGGGGTTATGGCTACACCTTC
CDR3 protein: CASSQDRRAGGYGYTF
D gene: -
J gene: TRBJ1-2
clone size: -
V gene: TRBV14

CDR3 DNA: TGTGCCAGCAGCCAAGCGCCTGGGGGCGGGAGCCCCTCCGAGCAGTACTTC
CDR3 protein: CASSQAPGGGSPSEQYF
D gene: -
J gene: TRBJ2-7
clone size: once
V gene: TRBV4-2

CDR3 DNA: TGCGCCAGCAGCCAGATGGGGGCAGGGGCGGATGGCTACACCTTC
CDR3 protein: CASSQMGAGADGYTF
D gene: -
J gene: TRBJ1-2
clone size: -
V gene: TRBV4-3

CDR3 DNA: TGTGCCAGCAGTGAATGGGGCGGCAGCAATCAGCCCCAGCATTTT
CDR3 protein: CASSEWGGSNQPQHF
D gene: -
J gene: TRBJ1-5
clone size: -
V gene: TRBV6-1

CDR3 DNA: TGTGCCTGGAGGTCTCCGACAGGTTGGGCCCTCCACTTT
CDR3 protein: CAWRSPTGWALHF
D gene: -
J gene: TRBJ1-6
clone size: few
V gene: TRBV30

CDR3 DNA: TGCGCCAGCAGCTTGGCCGGGGGAGTCCTTGGGAATGAGCAGTTCTTC
CDR3 protein: CASSLAGGVLGNEQFF
D gene: -
J gene: TRBJ2-1
clone size: -
V gene: TRBV5-1

CDR3 DNA: TGTGCCAGCAGCCGAGGGGGGACAGGGGAGGAAAAACTGTTTTTT
CDR3 protein: CASSRGGTGEEKLFF
D gene: TRBD1
J gene: TRBJ1-4
clone size: -
V gene: TRBV5-4

CDR3 DNA: TGTGCCAGCAGCCTAGCGGGAGGGTCCCCCGGGGAGCTGTTTTTT
CDR3 protein: CASSLAGGSPGELFF
D gene: TRBD2
J gene: TRBJ2-2
clone size: -
V gene: TRBV6-5

CDR3 DNA: TGTGCCAGCAGGCGGGGGCTGGGCACTGAAGCTTTCTTT
CDR3 protein: CASRRGLGTEAFF
D gene: -
J gene: TRBJ1-1
clone size: once
V gene: TRBV6-5

CDR3 DNA: TGTGCCAGCAGCCCCCGGGACAGGGCACGATCACCCCTCCACTTT
CDR3 protein: CASSPRDRARSPLHF
D gene: TRBD1
J gene: TRBJ1-6
clone size: -
V gene: TRBV5-5

CDR3 DNA: TGTGCCAGCAGCCACCCACAGGGTCCCCGAAACTATGGCTACACCTTC
CDR3 protein: CASSHPQGPRNYGYTF
D gene: -
J gene: TRBJ1-2
clone size: -
V gene: TRBV5-6

CDR3 DNA: TGTGCCAGCAGCGTAGGTGGGACACCCAATGAAAAACTGTTTTTT
CDR3 protein: CASSVGGTPNEKLFF
D gene: -
J gene: TRBJ1-4
clone size: -
V gene: TRBV9

CDR3 DNA: TGTGCCAGCAGTGAGCGGGGGACTGAAGCTTTCTTT
CDR3 protein: CASSERGTEAFF
D gene: -
J gene: TRBJ1-1
clone size: -
V gene: TRBV6-1

CDR3 DNA: TGTGCCAGTAGTACCGAAGCGGGATGGGCCGGGGAGCTGTTTTTT
CDR3 protein: CASSTEAGWAGELFF
D gene: TRBD2
J gene: TRBJ2-2
clone size: -
V gene: TRBV19

CDR3 DNA: TGCGCCAGCAGCTTCGGGGCAGGGGGATCCTACGAGCAGTACTTC
CDR3 protein: CASSFGAGGSYEQYF
D gene: TRBD1
J gene: TRBJ2-7
clone size: -
V gene: TRBV5-1

CDR3 DNA: TGTGCCAGCAGCCAAGATCATGTTCTTGACAGGGGGCTTAACACTGAAGCTTTCTTT
CDR3 protein: CASSQDHVLDRGLNTEAFF
D gene: TRBD1
J gene: TRBJ1-1
clone size: -
V gene: TRBV14

CDR3 DNA: TGTGCCAGCAGCTTGGGCGGGGCCTTCAATGAAAAACTGTTTTTT
CDR3 protein: CASSLGGAFNEKLFF
D gene: -
J gene: TRBJ1-4
clone size: -
V gene: TRBV5-4

CDR3 DNA: TGTGCCAGCAGTTACGCAGCGGGGGCGCAAGAGACCCAGTACTTC
CDR3 protein: CASSYAAGAQETQYF
D gene: TRBD2
J gene: TRBJ2-5
clone size: -
V gene: TRBV6-2/TRBV6-3

CDR3 DNA: TGTGCCAGTAGTGAGGGGACAGGCACAAACTATGGCTACACCTTC
CDR3 protein: CASSEGTGTNYGYTF
D gene: TRBD1
J gene: TRBJ1-2
clone size: -
V gene: TRBV19

CDR3 DNA: TGTGCCAGCCCGGGGGGGGGTGAAGCTTTCTTT
CDR3 protein: CASPGGGEAFF
D gene: -
J gene: TRBJ1-1
clone size: -
V gene: TRBV19

CDR3 DNA: TGTGCCAGCAGCTTCGGGGGGAGGCAGCCCCAGCATTTT
CDR3 protein: CASSFGGRQPQHF
D gene: -
J gene: TRBJ1-5
clone size: -
V gene: TRBV7-2

CDR3 DNA: TGTGCCAGCAGGATGGGAGGGTTCAGGACCGGGGAGCTGTTTTTT
CDR3 protein: CASRMGGFRTGELFF
D gene: TRBD2
J gene: TRBJ2-2
clone size: -
V gene: TRBV7-2